This entry features one T cell receptor (beta chain) sequence. Its antigen is still unknown. The record originates from a study of cytomegalovirus exposure and HLA in healthy donors. Study results and limitations: The authors listed 164 TCR beta chains as cytomegalovirus-associated.

The study ran its PCR with 60 Vbeta and 13 Jbeta primers. Generated by immunoSEQ multiplex PCR, the TCRdb table keeps only in-frame clones and is missing some. The sample contains approximately 160,000 clones, about four fifths of which appear only once. Germline CDR1 reads LNHNV; CDR2 reads YYDKDF (reference sequence). This CDR3 has 13 amino acids. V lost 1 base and J 6 bases, leaving 9 bases between the germline ends. The receptor was derived from a woman between 45 and 60 years old in good health and CMV-seropositive. The rearrangement links TRBV15 to TRBJ1-1, with D hard to call. The sequenced sample was PBMCs. CDR3 sequence: CATSRGGMSEAFF. The CDR3 DNA reads TGTGCCACCAGCAGAGGAGGAATGTCTGAAGCTTTCTTT.